The 32 T cell receptor beta chains below were found in one sample sequenced in a study of blood T cells in healthy people across ages (dated by TCRdb to the mid-2010s). The library was generated by 5' RACE. Sequencing was performed on an Illumina HiSeq 2500. A second roughly 6 to 12 cycle PCR used a sample-barcoded 5' primer and a J-beta primer mix. TCRdb passed the public sequencing reads through fastp at Q25 and MiXCR, retaining productive beta sequences. When rows share a CDR3 protein, they turn into one entry using the most common DNA and genes. The sample table holds roughly 2 million distinct CDR3 sequences, of which 49% were seen once. The top ten clones comprise more than 2% of the sample. Sequences were obtained from blood. Receptors originate from a woman between 40 and 55 years old in good health.

This clonotype was seen at least ten times. CDR3 in amino acids: CASSYRLAGVGANVLTF. The CDR3 DNA reads as TGTGCCAGCAGTTACCGACTAGCGGGGGTTGGGGCCAACGTCCTGACTTTC. The gene calls are TRBV6-5 and TRBJ2-6, with 12 bases fitting TRBD2. Trimming removed 2 bases from V and 3 bases from J; junction bases left unmatched: 2. The germline CDR1 and CDR2 sequences are MNHEY and SVGAGI. The length of the CDR3 is 17 residues.

J is TRBJ1-1 and V is TRBV4-3; 7 nucleotides agree with TRBD1. The V gene end was trimmed by 0 bases and the J gene end by 10 bases; junction bases not matched to a gene: 14. Germline-derived CDR1 and CDR2 are LGHNA and YSLEER. The length of the CDR3 is 16 residues. CDR3 residues: CASSQDLGRQGGLAFF. The CDR3 nucleotides read TGCGCCAGCAGCCAAGATCTCGGGCGCCAGGGGGGTTTAGCTTTCTTT.

The J gene is TRBJ1-4, the V gene TRBV20-1; D gene unclear. The CDR3 sequence is 13 residues long. Germline assignment: CDR1 DFQATT and CDR2 SNEGSKA (reference sequence). V dropped 5 bases and J dropped 7 bases, with 14 bases sitting between them. The CDR3 DNA follows: TGCAGTGCTTCCCCGGTGGATGGTGAAAAACTGTTTTTT. It is translated as CSASPVDGEKLFF.

This clonotype was picked up a small number of times. V gene TRBV6-5 combines with J gene TRBJ2-6, with unresolved D. The V gene's germline CDR1 is MNHEY and CDR2 SVGAGI. The CDR3 spans 13 residues. Between the trimmed V and J ends, which lost 7 bases and 4 bases, there was a span of 8 bases. CDR3 protein: CASNAVGANVLTF. The CDR3 DNA reads as TGTGCCAGCAACGCCGTGGGGGCCAACGTCCTGACTTTC.

The chain carries TRBV7-9 and TRBJ1-5, with 7 bases identical to TRBD1. The ends lost 5 bases at V and 6 bases at J; junction bases unmatched: 7. The CDR3 totals 14 residues. Per germline, CDR1 SEHNR and CDR2 FQNEAQ (reference sequence). CDR3 amino acids: CASSQGTVFQPQHF. The DNA for the CDR3 is TGTGCCAGCAGCCAGGGGACAGTCTTTCAGCCCCAGCATTTT.

This clonotype was detected only once. This chain connects TRBV28 to TRBJ1-1; 8 bases are shared with TRBD1. This CDR3 region has 14 residues. Germline values: CDR1 MDHEN, CDR2 SYDVKM. Trimming removed 5 bases from V and 4 bases from J; junction bases left unmatched: 6. DNA of the CDR3: TGTGCCAGCAGTGTAACCGGACAGGGCACTGAAGCTTTCTTT. This encodes CASSVTGQGTEAFF.

The J gene is TRBJ2-4, the V gene TRBV20-1, with TRBD1 matching 8 bases. Germline-derived CDR1 and CDR2 are DFQATT and SNEGSKA (reference sequence). The CDR3 is 16 residues long. V trimming: 4 bases; J trimming: 1 base; junction bases outside the gene matches: 9. The DNA of the CDR3 is TGCAGTGCTATCCCGAATGGACAGGGCGCCAAAAACATTCAGTACTTC. It yields the protein CSAIPNGQGAKNIQYF.

The chain recombines TRBV7-9 with TRBJ2-7; 9 bases are shared with TRBD1. CDR3 length: 14 residues. Germline V gene data show CDR1 as SEHNR and CDR2 as FQNEAQ (reference sequence). V lost 3 bases to trimming and J lost 5 bases; unmatched junction nucleotides: 5. The CDR3, as DNA: TGTGCCAGCAGCTTTGACACAGGGGGCCACGAGCAGTACTTC. It specifies CASSFDTGGHEQYF.

The chain combines TRBV13 with TRBJ1-5, with unresolved D. The CDR3 is 15 residues long. Germline CDR1 PRHDT, CDR2 FYEKMQ (reference sequence). V gave up 2 bases and J gave up 3 bases, with 11 bases separating them. DNA of the CDR3: TGTGCCAGCAGCTTAACTGGGCAGCCCAATCAGCCCCAGCATTTT. It is translated as CASSLTGQPNQPQHF.

The gene calls are TRBV20-1 and TRBJ2-4; no clear D gene. The CDR3 runs to 13 residues. Germline V lookup: CDR1 DFQATT, CDR2 SNEGSKA (reference sequence). Deletions cut 6 bases from V and 1 base from J, with 10 bases between. CDR3 residues: CSAGPSAKNIQYF. CDR3 sequence (DNA): TGCAGTGCCGGTCCAAGTGCCAAAAACATTCAGTACTTC.

V usage is TRBV6-5 and J usage is TRBJ1-2; 10 bases align to TRBD1. The CDR3 length is 16 residues. Germline V gene lookup returns CDR1 MNHEY and CDR2 SVGAGI. The ends lost 9 bases at V and 8 bases at J; junction bases unmatched: 18. CDR3 sequence (DNA): TGTGCCAGTAGAACATCCGGGACAGGGGAATCGGGGGGCTACACCTTC. Translated, it gives CASRTSGTGESGGYTF.

The sample holds a few counts of this clonotype. The V gene is TRBV6-1, the J gene TRBJ2-3; tentatively, D is TRBD2 (5 bases). Germline V CDR1 and CDR2: MNHNS, SASEGT. The CDR3 runs 13 residues. V was pared by 8 bases and J by 2 bases, with 11 bases between. CDR3 protein: CASAGIFTDTQYF. The CDR3 nucleotides are TGTGCCAGCGCCGGGATCTTCACAGATACGCAGTATTTT.

The CDR3 DNA follows: TGCGCCAGCAGCTTGATCGCAGGTTCCGCTGGCTACACCTTC. This sequence encodes CASSLIAGSAGYTF. The chain uses TRBV5-1 and TRBJ1-2; D is ambiguous. The germline gives CDR1 SGHRS, CDR2 YFSETQ. This CDR3 region has 14 residues. Trimming took off 1 base at V and 7 bases at J, with 14 bases between the two ends.

This chain connects TRBV4-3 to TRBJ2-7, with TRBD1 matching 9 bases. After removal of 3 bases from V and 2 bases from J, the junction contained 8 bases not matched to a gene. The CDR3 loop spans 16 amino acids. CDR1 and CDR2 (germline): LGHNA, YSLEER. The CDR3 nucleotides are TGCGCCAGCAGCCAGGACACCGGGACAGGGACCTACGAGCAGTACTTC. Translation: CASSQDTGTGTYEQYF.

This clonotype appeared a few times. The V and J genes are TRBV12-3 or TRBV12-4 and TRBJ2-4, with 8 bases aligning to TRBD1. The V and J ends lost 3 bases and 2 bases, in that order; junction bases with no gene match: 18. The length of the CDR3 is 20 residues. In DNA, the CDR3 is TGTGCCAGCAGTTTTCCCATCGGGTTGACAGGGGTAGGGACCAAAAACATTCAGTACTTC. This encodes CASSFPIGLTGVGTKNIQYF.

The chain employs TRBV6-4 and TRBJ2-5; D uncertain. Per the germline V gene, CDR1 is MRHNA and CDR2 is SNTAGT. V was trimmed by 0 bases and J by 12 bases, leaving 8 bases between them. CDR3 size: 11 residues. The CDR3 nucleotides read TGTGCCAGCAGTGACTCCAAACCGAAGTACTTC. Translated, it gives CASSDSKPKYF.

The chain has TRBV20-1 and TRBJ2-1; D might be TRBD1 or TRBD2, each matching 7 bases. Germline-derived CDR1 and CDR2 are DFQATT and SNEGSKA (reference sequence). The CDR3 loop spans 14 amino acids. The V end was cut by 8 bases, the J end by 4 bases, with 18 bases between. The CDR3 spells CSHPGGGRYNEQFF. For the CDR3, the DNA is TGCAGTCACCCAGGGGGGGGCCGTTACAATGAGCAGTTCTTC.

This sequence joins TRBV9 and TRBJ2-5; 10 bases align to TRBD2. From germline, CDR1 is SGDLS and CDR2 YYNGEE. The CDR3 extends over 14 amino acids. With V trimmed by 0 bases and J by 9 bases, 5 bases remained unmatched. The CDR3 DNA follows: TGTGCCAGCAGCGTAGGGAGCGGGGGGGCGGCCCAGTACTTC. This codes for CASSVGSGGAAQYF.

The V gene is TRBV27, the J gene TRBJ1-1, with D tentatively TRBD1 (6 bases). This CDR3 is built from 16 residues. V dropped 4 bases and J dropped 2 bases, with 17 bases sitting between them. The germline V gene has CDR1 MNHEY and CDR2 SMNVEV (reference sequence). Here the CDR3 DNA reads TGTGCCAGCAGTTCCCGCACGACAGGTATTAACACTGAAGCTTTCTTT. This codes for CASSSRTTGINTEAFF.

The genes are TRBV6-4 and TRBJ2-3; 9 nucleotides line up with TRBD2. V gave up 6 bases and J gave up 5 bases; unmatched junction bases: 12. Germline V gives CDR1 MRHNA, CDR2 SNTAGT. This CDR3 has 16 residues. As DNA, the CDR3 is TGTGCCAGCAGCCCTTCTAGCGGGGTGCGGGAAGATACGCAGTATTTT. Translating gives CASSPSSGVREDTQYF.

The V and J genes are TRBV6-2 or TRBV6-3 and TRBJ2-3; 12 bases fit TRBD1. The CDR3 sequence is 20 residues long. V was pared by 2 bases and J by 2 bases, with 14 bases of the junction left unmatched. Germline CDR1 reads MNHEY; CDR2 reads SVGEGT. The CDR3 protein is CASSYPSSSGTGGNTDTQYF. Written as DNA, the CDR3 is TGTGCCAGCAGTTACCCCTCTTCCTCCGGGACAGGGGGCAACACAGATACGCAGTATTTT.

This chain uses TRBV4-2 with TRBJ1-2, with a possible D match to TRBD1 (5 bases). V dropped 4 bases and J dropped 0 bases, with 12 bases sitting between them. From germline, CDR1 is LGHNA and CDR2 YNFKEQ. The CDR3 is 15 amino acids. The CDR3 coding sequence is TGTGCCAGCAGCCGTACCGACAGTCCTAACTATGGCTACACCTTC. Translated: CASSRTDSPNYGYTF.

This clonotype was seen a handful of times. The rearrangement uses TRBV10-2 and TRBJ1-4; D is perhaps TRBD1 (6 bases). The CDR3 extends over 13 amino acids. CDR1 is WSHSY, CDR2 SAAADI, per germline. V lost 5 bases to trimming and J lost 4 bases, with 8 bases between them. CDR3 region: CASSRQDNEKLFF. The CDR3 DNA reads TGCGCCAGCAGTAGACAGGATAATGAAAAACTGTTTTTT.

This clonotype has more than one count but fewer than ten. The J gene is TRBJ1-1, the V gene TRBV5-1; 9 bases map to TRBD1. Germline trimming cut 4 bases from V and 2 bases from J; bases unmatched to any gene: 3. Germline lookup yields CDR1 SGHRS and CDR2 YFSETQ. This CDR3 region has 14 residues. The CDR3 is CASSTTGGNTEAFF. For the CDR3, the DNA is TGCGCCAGCAGCACTACAGGGGGCAACACTGAAGCTTTCTTT. The entire variable domain, with the rest obtained from reference TRBV5-1 and TRBJ1-1, is as follows: KAGVTQTPRYLIKTRGQQVTLSCSPISGHRSVSWYQQTPGQGLQFLFEYFSETQRNKGNFPGRFSGRQFSNSRSEMNVSTLELGDSALYLCASSTTGGNTEAFFGQGTRLTVV.

A few counts support this clonotype. This chain connects TRBV4-2 to TRBJ2-7; 10 bases match TRBD2. CDR3 size: 19 residues. Germline V gene sequence: CDR1 LGHNA, CDR2 YNFKEQ. Trimming at V came to 4 bases and at J to 0 bases, leaving 15 bases not matched to a gene. For the CDR3, the DNA is TGTGCCAGCAGCCCCCGACCCCCTAGCGGGGGTTCCAGCTCCTACGAGCAGTACTTC. This codes for CASSPRPPSGGSSSYEQYF.

The chain carries TRBV24-1 and TRBJ2-7; D is uncertain. Looked up from germline, CDR1 is KGHDR and CDR2 is SFDVKD. This CDR3 region has 15 residues. Trimming shortened V by 3 bases and J by 7 bases, and 18 bases separated the two germline ends. The DNA for the CDR3 is TGTGCCACCAGTGATCTGGGAAGCGCTTACAATGAGCAGTACTTC. It codes for CATSDLGSAYNEQYF.

The CDR3 here is CASSLIGVGETQYF. The CDR3 DNA follows: TGTGCCAGCAGTTTAATAGGGGTCGGAGAGACCCAGTACTTC. The V call is TRBV28, the J call TRBJ2-7; weak D call: TRBD1 (5 bases). The last part of the DNA fits TRBJ2-5 better; the J call may be wrong. The germline gives CDR1 MDHEN, CDR2 SYDVKM. The CDR3 is 14 residues long.

The J gene is TRBJ1-1, the V gene TRBV7-8, with a possible D match to TRBD1 (5 bases). V lost 3 bases, J lost 2 bases, and 16 bases lay in between. This CDR3 has 16 amino acids. The germline V gene has CDR1 SGHVS and CDR2 FQNEAQ. The CDR3 sequence: CASSFLRDRGNTEAFF. CDR3 bases: TGTGCCAGCAGCTTCCTCCGGGACCGGGGAAACACTGAAGCTTTCTTT.

The gene calls are TRBV28 and TRBJ1-2, with D unclear. There are 13 residues in the CDR3. CDR1 and CDR2 (germline): MDHEN, SYDVKM. V shed 6 bases and J shed 2 bases, with 10 bases lying between them. CDR3 in DNA: TGTGCCAGCAGGTTTGGACGGAACTATGGCTACACCTTC. It codes for CASRFGRNYGYTF.

The chain is built from TRBV5-6 and TRBJ2-1; D may correspond to TRBD1 or TRBD2 (6 bases each). The assigned J gene may be wrong: the sequence end matches TRBJ2-7 better. The CDR3 covers 15 residues. CDR1 and CDR2 from the germline V gene are SGHDT and YYEEEE. As DNA, the CDR3 is TGTGCCAGCAGTCCCGGGTACGGGGGCCTCCGCGAGCAGTACTTC. Translation: CASSPGYGGLREQYF.

This clonotype showed up just once. The V gene is TRBV27, the J gene TRBJ2-1, with unresolved D. Trimming removed 0 bases from V and 1 base from J, with 7 bases in between. The CDR3 spans 15 residues. Germline loops: CDR1 MNHEY, CDR2 SMNVEV (reference sequence). The CDR3 coding sequence is TGTGCCAGCAGTTTATCCCAGGTATCCTACAATGAGCAGTTCTTC. Its translation: CASSLSQVSYNEQFF.

The CDR3 nucleotides are TGTGCCAGCAGCTCCCTAGCGAGTCCCTACGAGCAGTACTTC. It is translated as CASSSLASPYEQYF. This chain joins TRBV3-1 and TRBJ2-7; TRBD2 might be the D (6 bases). Germline V CDR1 and CDR2: LGHDT, YNNKEL (reference sequence). Trimming removed 5 bases at V and 2 bases at J, with 13 bases between. The CDR3 length is 14 residues.